One and the same sample provided the 27 T cell receptor beta chains below, sequenced in a study of CD8 T cells in ankylosing spondylitis. Notes on the study in general: For ankylosing spondylitis blood, a TCR beta motif of seven to nine highly homologous variants appeared characteristic.

These receptors have no identified antigens. TCRdb fed the 5' RACE reads into MiXCR, producing one record per CDR3 protein. Here the sample spans some 840,000 distinct CDR3 sequences, roughly 10% being singletons. The sequenced material came from blood, either unsorted or a sorted T cell fraction (not recorded which). The source is a male donor with ankylosing spondylitis.

A few counts support this clonotype. The rearrangement joins TRBV11-3 to TRBJ2-3, with TRBD2 matching 12 bases. The junction had 9 bases not matched to a gene; V was cut back by 5 bases and J by 12 bases. This CDR3 contains 14 residues. Germline V lookup: CDR1 SGHNT, CDR2 YENEEA. CDR3 loop: CASSPGTSGPPQYF. The DNA for the CDR3 is TGTGCCAGCAGCCCCGGGACTAGCGGGCCTCCACAGTATTTT.

At least ten counts were recorded for this clonotype. The gene calls are TRBV5-1 and TRBJ2-1; 15 bases fit TRBD2. V dropped 3 bases and J dropped 8; count of bases not matched to a gene: 3. The CDR3 extends over 15 amino acids. Germline loops: CDR1 SGHRS, CDR2 YFSETQ. CDR3 in DNA: TGCGCCAGCAGCTGGACTAGCGGGGGGGATGATGAGCAGTTCTTC. As protein: CASSWTSGGDDEQFF.

This clonotype was counted at least ten times. The V and J genes are TRBV29-1 and TRBJ1-2; perhaps TRBD1 as D (5 bases). This CDR3 comprises 14 residues. Per the germline V gene, CDR1 is SQVTM and CDR2 is ANQGSEA. With 6 bases removed from V and 3 bases from J, the gap between germline ends came to 17 bases. The CDR3 loop is CSVAPLRGDYGYTF. CDR3 nucleotide sequence: TGCAGCGTCGCACCCTTAAGGGGCGACTATGGCTACACCTTC.

This clonotype was recorded a few times. V gene TRBV20-1 combines with J gene TRBJ2-1, with D maybe TRBD2 (5 bases). From germline, CDR1 is DFQATT and CDR2 SNEGSKA (reference sequence). The CDR3 has 12 amino acids. Trimming cost V 3 bases and J 11 bases, with 14 bases left between them. The CDR3 DNA follows: TGCAGTGCTAGGGACTTGATGCAACAGCAGTTCTTC. It is translated as CSARDLMQQQFF.

V usage is TRBV20-1 and J usage is TRBJ1-6, with D hard to call. The germline CDR1 and CDR2 sequences are DFQATT and SNEGSKA (reference sequence). Trimming stripped 6 bases from V and 2 bases from J, with 8 bases between. There are 13 residues in the CDR3. The CDR3: CSATETYNSPLHF. Here the CDR3 DNA reads TGCAGTGCCACAGAGACCTATAATTCACCCCTCCACTTT.

CDR3 nucleotides: TGTGCCAGCAGCTTAGGGGGACCCAACCTGGGCTCCTACGAGCAGTACTTC. Its translation is CASSLGGPNLGSYEQYF. The chain carries TRBV5-5 and TRBJ2-7; maybe TRBD1 (6 bases). The CDR3 consists of 17 residues. Trimming took 2 bases from V and 0 from J, leaving 18 bases between them. In germline, CDR1 is SGHKS, CDR2 YYEKEE (reference sequence).

The genes are TRBV12-1 and TRBJ2-3. TRBV12-1 is noted as a pseudogene. The CDR3 consists of 14 residues. This chain's CDR3 is CASRPTTCTDTQYF. In DNA form, the CDR3 reads TGTGCCAGCAGACCGACAACTTGCACAGATACGCAGTATTTT.

In this sample, this clonotype turned up a few times. V usage is TRBV9 and J usage is TRBJ2-3, with 7 nucleotides matching TRBD2. Trimming took 2 bases from V and 2 from J; bases not matched to a gene: 5. From germline, CDR1 is SGDLS and CDR2 YYNGEE. The CDR3 has 15 residues. CDR3 protein: CASSVAGGNTDTQYF. The CDR3 DNA is TGTGCCAGCAGCGTCGCCGGGGGGAACACAGATACGCAGTATTTT.

This clonotype occurred many times. The chain carries TRBV4-3 and TRBJ1-5; the match to TRBD1 covers 7 bases. CDR3 length: 15 amino acids. CDR1 is LGHNA, CDR2 YSLEER, per germline. With 0 bases clipped from V and 9 bases from J, the junction kept 8 bases outside the gene matches. The CDR3 coding sequence is TGCGCCAGCAGCCAAGATTTAACAGGGGAATTGCCCCAGCATTTT. Its translation: CASSQDLTGELPQHF.

The sample holds a few counts of this clonotype. V and J are TRBV10-2 and TRBJ2-5, with no clear D. Germline V CDR1 and CDR2: WSHSY, SAAADI. The CDR3 extends over 12 amino acids. The V end was cut by 0 bases, the J end by 1 base, with 0 bases between. The CDR3 protein is CASSESQETQYF. In nucleotides, the CDR3 is TGCGCCAGCAGTGAGTCCCAAGAGACCCAGTACTTC.

Here the CDR3 DNA reads TGTGCCAGTGCTCTGGCGGGGGAGACCCAGTACTTC. Protein product: CASALAGETQYF. The chain couples TRBV12-3 or TRBV12-4 to TRBJ2-5; D perhaps matches TRBD2 (6 bases). The CDR3 runs to 12 residues. The ends were cut back, 9 bases at V and 5 bases at J, with 13 bases in the middle.

This clonotype has just a few counts. The CDR3 loop is CASSLVPGQGDTGELFF. CDR3 bases: TGTGCCAGCAGCCTTGTCCCGGGACAGGGGGACACCGGGGAGCTGTTTTTT. V usage is TRBV7-2 and J usage is TRBJ2-2, with TRBD1 identical over 11 bases. Unmatched junction bases numbered 8, after V lost 5 bases and J lost 3 bases. In germline, CDR1 is SGHTA, CDR2 FQGNSA. CDR3 size: 17 residues.

The genes are TRBV6-1 and TRBJ2-1; D might be TRBD2 (7 bases). Germline assignment: CDR1 MNHNS and CDR2 SASEGT. This CDR3 has 16 amino acids. Trimming cost V 6 bases and J 8 bases, with 23 bases left between them. CDR3 DNA sequence: TGTGCCAGCAGCGAGCCCCGGGGGGCCCTCCGGGATGAGCAGTTCTTC. Translation gives CASSEPRGALRDEQFF.

This clonotype was seen once. The rearrangement links TRBV20-1 to TRBJ1-1; 8 bases map to TRBD1. Per the germline V gene, CDR1 is DFQATT and CDR2 is SNEGSKA (reference sequence). Germline trimming cut 5 bases from V and 11 bases from J; bases unmatched to any gene: 10. This CDR3 is built from 12 residues. CDR3 in amino acids: CSADPPGQAAFF. The CDR3 region has the DNA TGCAGTGCTGATCCACCGGGACAGGCGGCTTTCTTT.

This clonotype was seen ten or more times. The chain carries TRBV10-3 and TRBJ2-3; 7 bases line up with TRBD2. CDR1 is ENHRY, CDR2 SYGVKD, per germline. The CDR3 runs 17 residues. V was clipped by 5 bases and J by 0 bases; unmatched bases: 11. CDR3 sequence reads: CAISHRASGTSTDTQYF. The DNA for the CDR3 is TGTGCCATCAGTCATCGCGCTAGCGGAACTAGCACAGATACGCAGTATTTT.

The chain couples TRBV20-1 to TRBJ2-1; D is ambiguous. The CDR3 totals 15 residues. Trimming took 1 base from V and 2 from J, leaving 12 bases between them. Germline CDR1 and CDR2: DFQATT and SNEGSKA (reference sequence). The chain's CDR3 is CSARGGTNTYNEQFF. As DNA, the CDR3 is TGCAGTGCTAGAGGGGGAACGAATACCTACAATGAGCAGTTCTTC.

In DNA, the CDR3 is TGTGCCAGCAGTCCCCCCGGGGAAGGGGACACTGAAGCTTTCTTT. This translates into CASSPPGEGDTEAFF. The chain is built from TRBV28 and TRBJ1-1; tentatively, D is TRBD1 (5 bases). V lost 5 bases and J lost 3, with 16 bases in between. Germline V CDR1 and CDR2: MDHEN, SYDVKM. The CDR3 is made up of 15 amino acids. The full variable domain, in which reference TRBV28 and TRBJ1-1 provide the parts outside the CDR3, is DVKVTQSSRYLVKRTGEKVFLECVQDMDHENMFWYRQDPGLGLRLIYFSYDVKMKEKGDIPEGYSVSREKKERFSLILESASTNQTSMYLCASSPPGEGDTEAFFGQGTRLTVV.

Comment on this clonotype: Possible read error: a much larger clone is one base away. The chain employs TRBV4-2 and TRBJ2-2; tentatively, D is TRBD2 (5 bases). CDR1 and CDR2 (germline): LGHNA, YNFKEQ. This CDR3 contains 12 residues. CDR3 in amino acids: CASTLNTGELSF. The CDR3 DNA is TGTGCCAGCACCCTGAACACCGGGGAGCTGTCTTTT.

The chain uses TRBV4-1 and TRBJ2-2; 7 nucleotides agree with TRBD2. The CDR3 is 18 amino acids. CDR1 is MGHRA and CDR2 is YSYEKL in the germline V gene. After removal of 2 bases from V and 2 bases from J, the junction contained 11 bases not matched to a gene. This CDR3 is CASSQLPRLADNTGELFF. CDR3 DNA: TGCGCCAGCAGCCAACTCCCCCGGCTAGCGGATAACACCGGGGAGCTGTTTTTT.

This clonotype turned up a few times. This chain links TRBV24-1 with TRBJ2-2; D is uncertain. The CDR3 runs to 11 residues. The germline V and J ends were trimmed by 6 bases and 6 bases, with 4 bases remaining between them. In germline, CDR1 is KGHDR, CDR2 SFDVKD. CDR3 protein: CATSFAGELFF. The CDR3 DNA sequence: TGTGCCACCAGTTTCGCCGGGGAGCTGTTTTTT.

The rearrangement joins TRBV29-1 to TRBJ2-7, with D maybe TRBD2 (6 bases). Germline CDR1 SQVTM, CDR2 ANQGSEA. Trimming took 6 bases from V and 5 from J, leaving 20 bases between them. The CDR3 totals 14 residues. The CDR3 region has the DNA TGCAGCGTGAGGGCGTGGGGTGGGGAGGACGAGCAGTACTTC. Its protein is CSVRAWGGEDEQYF.

This clonotype showed up just a few times. The chain uses TRBV6-5 and TRBJ2-7; TRBD1 matches 8 bases. CDR3 length: 16 residues. Germline-derived CDR1 and CDR2 are MNHEY and SVGAGI. The V gene end was trimmed by 5 bases and the J gene end by 5 bases; junction bases not matched to a gene: 14. This chain's CDR3 is CASSLETGTGRDEQYF. The CDR3 nucleotides are TGTGCCAGCAGTCTCGAGACCGGGACAGGTCGTGACGAGCAGTACTTC.

The J gene is TRBJ2-5, the V gene TRBV6-5, with D perhaps matching TRBD1 (7 bases). The V end was cut by 0 bases, the J end by 10 bases, with 15 bases between. CDR3 length: 14 amino acids. Germline-derived CDR1 and CDR2 are MNHEY and SVGAGI. The CDR3 DNA reads TGTGCCAGCAGTTACTCACGGGCCCAGGGGGGCCAGTACTTC. Its translation is CASSYSRAQGGQYF.

The chain carries TRBV2 and TRBJ2-7, with 9 bases fitting TRBD1. The CDR3 has 16 residues. Germline V CDR1 and CDR2: SNHLY, FYNNEI. The ends lost 6 bases at V and 2 bases at J; junction bases unmatched: 11. The CDR3, as DNA: TGTGCCAGCAGCGACCCAGGGGGGGACAGGGCCTACGAGCAGTACTTC. Translating gives CASSDPGGDRAYEQYF.

This clonotype was observed at least ten times. The rearrangement links TRBV29-1 to TRBJ2-1; D is uncertain. V shed 1 base and J shed 2 bases, with 12 bases lying between them. The CDR3 covers 15 residues. Germline lookup yields CDR1 SQVTM and CDR2 ANQGSEA. In DNA, the CDR3 is TGCAGCGTTGAAGCGAGCGCACGGCCCTACAATGAGCAGTTCTTC. Translated, it gives CSVEASARPYNEQFF.

For the CDR3, the DNA is TGTGCCAGCAGTTCTTATTTGGGGGAGCTGTTTTTT. Protein product: CASSSYLGELFF. J is TRBJ2-2 and V is TRBV11-2; D ambiguous. There are 12 residues in the CDR3. V was pared by 6 bases and J by 8 bases, with 10 bases between. Germline CDR1 SGHAT, CDR2 FQNNGV.

This clonotype was found a few times. The CDR3 protein is CSARAVRGPQHF. DNA for the CDR3: TGCAGTGCTAGAGCAGTACGAGGGCCCCAGCATTTT. The rearrangement joins TRBV20-1 to TRBJ1-5; no firm D call. Germline CDR1 reads DFQATT; CDR2 reads SNEGSKA (reference sequence). The length of the CDR3 is 12 residues. V was shortened by 1 base and J by 9 bases, with 10 bases between the two germline ends.